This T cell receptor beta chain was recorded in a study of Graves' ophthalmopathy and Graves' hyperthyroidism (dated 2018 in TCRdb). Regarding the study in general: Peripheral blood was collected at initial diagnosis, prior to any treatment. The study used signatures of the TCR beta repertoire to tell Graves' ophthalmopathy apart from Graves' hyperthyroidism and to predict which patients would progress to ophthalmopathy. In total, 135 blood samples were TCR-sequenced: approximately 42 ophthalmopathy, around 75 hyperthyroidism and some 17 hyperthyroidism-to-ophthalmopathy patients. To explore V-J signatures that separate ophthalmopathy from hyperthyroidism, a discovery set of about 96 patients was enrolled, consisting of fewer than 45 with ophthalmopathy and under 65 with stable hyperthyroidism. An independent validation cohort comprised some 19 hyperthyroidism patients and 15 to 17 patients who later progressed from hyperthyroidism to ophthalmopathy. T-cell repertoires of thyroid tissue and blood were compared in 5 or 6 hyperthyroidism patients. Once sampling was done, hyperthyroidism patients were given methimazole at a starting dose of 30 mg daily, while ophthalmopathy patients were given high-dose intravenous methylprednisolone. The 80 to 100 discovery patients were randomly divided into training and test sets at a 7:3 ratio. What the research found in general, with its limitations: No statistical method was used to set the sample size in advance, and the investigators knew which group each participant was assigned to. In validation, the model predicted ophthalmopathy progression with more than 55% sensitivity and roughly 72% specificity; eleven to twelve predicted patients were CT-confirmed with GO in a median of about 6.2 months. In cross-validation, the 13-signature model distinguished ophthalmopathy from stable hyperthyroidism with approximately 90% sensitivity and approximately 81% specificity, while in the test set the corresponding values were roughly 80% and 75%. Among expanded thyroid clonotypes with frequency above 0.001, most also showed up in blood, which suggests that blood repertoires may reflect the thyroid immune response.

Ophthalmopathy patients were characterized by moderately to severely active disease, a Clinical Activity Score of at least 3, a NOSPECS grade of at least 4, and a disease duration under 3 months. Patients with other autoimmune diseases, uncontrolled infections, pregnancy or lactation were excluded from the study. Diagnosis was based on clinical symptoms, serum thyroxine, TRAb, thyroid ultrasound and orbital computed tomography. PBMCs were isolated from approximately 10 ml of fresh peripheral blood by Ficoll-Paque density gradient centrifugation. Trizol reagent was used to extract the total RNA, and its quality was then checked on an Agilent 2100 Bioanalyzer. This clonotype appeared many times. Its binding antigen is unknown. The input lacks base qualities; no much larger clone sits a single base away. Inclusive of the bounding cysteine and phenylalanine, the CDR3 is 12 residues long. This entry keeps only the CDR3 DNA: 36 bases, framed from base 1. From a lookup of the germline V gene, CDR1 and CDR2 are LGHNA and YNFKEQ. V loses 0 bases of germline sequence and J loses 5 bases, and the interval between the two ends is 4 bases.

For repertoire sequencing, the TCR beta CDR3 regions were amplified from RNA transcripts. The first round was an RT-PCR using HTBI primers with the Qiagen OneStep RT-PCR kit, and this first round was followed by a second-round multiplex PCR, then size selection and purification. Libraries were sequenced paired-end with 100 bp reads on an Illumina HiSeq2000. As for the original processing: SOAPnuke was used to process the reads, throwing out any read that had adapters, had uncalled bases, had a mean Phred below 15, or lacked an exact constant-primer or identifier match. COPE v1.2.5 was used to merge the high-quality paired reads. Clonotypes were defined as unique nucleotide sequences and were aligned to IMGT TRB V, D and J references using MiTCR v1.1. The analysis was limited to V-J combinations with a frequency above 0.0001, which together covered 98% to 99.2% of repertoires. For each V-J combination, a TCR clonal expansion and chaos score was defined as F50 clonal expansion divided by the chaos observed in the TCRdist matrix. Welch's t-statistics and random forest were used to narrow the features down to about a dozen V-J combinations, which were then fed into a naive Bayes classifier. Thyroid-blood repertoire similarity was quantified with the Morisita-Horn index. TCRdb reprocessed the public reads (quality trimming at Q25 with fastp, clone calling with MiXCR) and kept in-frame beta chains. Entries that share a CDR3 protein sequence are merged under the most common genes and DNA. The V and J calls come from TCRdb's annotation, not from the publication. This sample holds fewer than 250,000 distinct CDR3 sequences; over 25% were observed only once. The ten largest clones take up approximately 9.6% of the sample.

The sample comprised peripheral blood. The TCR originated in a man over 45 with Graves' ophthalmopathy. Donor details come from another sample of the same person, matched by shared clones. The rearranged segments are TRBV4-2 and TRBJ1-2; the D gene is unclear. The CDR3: CASSQEQYGYTF. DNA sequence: TGTGCCAGCAGCCAAGAACAATATGGCTACACCTTC.